The entry below gives a single TCR beta chain sequence along with its context. Antigen unknown. J gave up 1 base and V 2 bases, and 6 bases lay outside the gene matches. Germline V gives CDR1 MNHEY, CDR2 SVGEGT. The CDR3 consists of 16 residues. The data were taken from a study of T cells in Graves' hyperthyroidism and ophthalmopathy. Findings of the study overall: Model predictions of ophthalmopathy came a median around 6.5 months before onset.

PBMCs were obtained from 9.5 to 10 ml fresh peripheral blood. RNA transcripts provided the source from which TCR beta CDR3 regions were amplified. Primed by the HTBI set, a first-round RT-PCR was run on the TCR CDR3. TCRdb passed the multiplex PCR reads through MiXCR, listing each CDR3 protein once. The sample has some 570,000 distinct CDR3 sequences; 17% are singletons. The origin of this receptor is a woman under 30 with Graves' ophthalmopathy. Input material: blood. J is TRBJ2-3 and V is TRBV6-2 or TRBV6-3; TRBD2 agrees at 7 bases. For the CDR3, the DNA is TGTGCCAGCAGTTACCCCCGGGGGGTGGGCACAGATACGCAGTATTTT. Its translation is CASSYPRGVGTDTQYF.